The 22 T cell receptor beta chains reported below all come from one sample, sequenced in a study of OX40 agonist ivuxolimab in advanced cancers. Some clones are missing from TCRdb's copy, which holds only in-frame ones; the method was immunoSEQ multiplex PCR. The sample includes about 48,000 clones, around 89% of them seen just once. The input for sequencing was CD4+ or CD8+ T cells sorted from blood, taken in a trial of the OX40 agonist ivuxolimab. Source of these receptors: an adult with an advanced solid tumor such as melanoma, head and neck, liver or kidney cancer.

This rearrangement joins TRBV27 to TRBJ2-3, with 11 bases fitting TRBD1. Germline V gene sequence: CDR1 MNHEY, CDR2 SMNVEV (reference sequence). This CDR3 contains 15 residues. J gave up 5 bases and V 6 bases, and 7 bases lay outside the gene matches. CDR3 sequence: CASRGTGGGLDTQYF. The CDR3 bases are TGTGCCAGCAGGGGGACAGGGGGAGGGTTAGATACGCAGTATTTT.

The genes are TRBV15 and TRBJ2-4; D is perhaps TRBD1 (6 bases). CDR3 size: 13 residues. The V end lost 8 bases, the J end lost 3 bases, and 11 bases lay between the germline ends. Germline V gives CDR1 LNHNV, CDR2 YYDKDF (reference sequence). The CDR3 reads CATDTGNKNIQYF. CDR3 nucleotide sequence: TGTGCCACCGATACAGGGAACAAAAACATTCAGTACTTC. Complete variable domain (other parts from reference TRBV15 and TRBJ2-4): DAMVIQNPRYQVTQFGKPVTLSCSQTLNHNVMYWYQQKSSQAPKLLFHYYDKDFNNEADTPDNFQSRRPNTSFCFLDIRSPGLGDTAMYLCATDTGNKNIQYFGAGTRLSVL.

The CDR3 DNA reads TGTGCCAGCAGCCAAGTAAACGAGCAGTACTTC. This sequence encodes CASSQVNEQYF. The chain joins TRBV14 to TRBJ2-7; no definite D call. CDR3 length: 11 residues. The germline CDR1 and CDR2 sequences are SGHDN and FVKESK. V was cut by 1 base and J by 5 bases, with 3 bases left in between.

This chain joins TRBV29-1 and TRBJ2-2; D unresolved. Germline CDR1 and CDR2: SQVTM and ANQGSEA. The CDR3 loop spans 13 amino acids. The V and J ends lost 4 bases and 0 bases respectively, with 6 bases between them. CDR3 in DNA: TGCAGCGTTGTATTTCCGAACACCGGGGAGCTGTTTTTT. Translating it yields CSVVFPNTGELFF.

This sequence joins TRBV5-6 and TRBJ2-7; D perhaps matches TRBD1 (5 bases). The CDR3 extends over 13 amino acids. The germline CDR1 and CDR2 sequences are SGHDT and YYEEEE. The V gene lost 7 bases and the J gene lost 2 bases, with 13 bases spanning the gap. The CDR3 region has the DNA TGTGCCAGCCCCGGGCCCAGGGCCTACGAGCAGTACTTC. Encoded protein: CASPGPRAYEQYF.

This clone occurred a few times. J is TRBJ1-1 and V is TRBV7-9; D remains ambiguous. The CDR3 extends over 11 amino acids. V lost 5 bases, J lost 5 bases, and 6 bases lay in between. The germline V gene has CDR1 SEHNR and CDR2 FQNEAQ (reference sequence). The CDR3 nucleotides read TGTGCCAGCAGCCCTCAGACTGAAGCTTTCTTT. Protein product: CASSPQTEAFF.

This clone was counted a few times. The V and J genes are TRBV6-5 and TRBJ1-1; D might be TRBD1 (6 bases). This CDR3 has 15 amino acids. The germline gives CDR1 MNHEY, CDR2 SVGAGI. V dropped 6 bases and J dropped 1 base, with 15 bases sitting between them. CDR3 protein: CASSPWDTANTEAFF. CDR3 in DNA: TGTGCCAGCAGCCCTTGGGACACGGCGAACACTGAAGCTTTCTTT.

The chain links TRBV6-6 to TRBJ2-7; D possibly corresponds to TRBD1 (6 bases). V dropped 2 bases and J dropped 5 bases, with 7 bases sitting between them. CDR3 length equals 12 residues. CDR1 is MNHNY, CDR2 SVGAGI, per germline (reference sequence). CDR3 sequence (DNA): TGTGCCAGCAGTTACGGGGGCCACGAGCAGTACTTC. This translates into CASSYGGHEQYF.

This clone showed up just a few times. V usage is TRBV19 and J usage is TRBJ1-1, with D possibly matching TRBD1 (5 bases). The germline gives CDR1 LNHDA, CDR2 SQIVND (reference sequence). Between the trimmed V and J ends, which lost 8 bases and 1 base, there was a span of 14 bases. The CDR3 sequence is 14 residues long. CDR3 nucleotides: TGTGCCAGTGGCTGGGATGGGACGAACACTGAAGCTTTCTTT. It translates to CASGWDGTNTEAFF.

V and J are TRBV28 and TRBJ2-3, with 8 bases that match TRBD2. The CDR3 spans 14 residues. Germline-derived CDR1 and CDR2 are MDHEN and SYDVKM. The V segment lost 6 bases and the J segment 0 bases; nucleotides outside the gene matches: 2. CDR3 nucleotides: TGTGCCAGCAGACTAGCGGCTAGCACAGATACGCAGTATTTT. Encoded protein: CASRLAASTDTQYF.

V gene TRBV2 combines with J gene TRBJ2-5; D is ambiguous. The CDR3 extends over 14 amino acids. The V end lost 2 bases, the J end lost 4 bases, and 11 bases lay between the germline ends. Germline-derived CDR1 and CDR2 are SNHLY and FYNNEI. In nucleotides, the CDR3 is TGTGCCAGCAGTGAATGGGTTAGCACAGAGACCCAGTACTTC. It yields the protein CASSEWVSTETQYF.

This clone was picked up a small number of times. The chain links TRBV27 to TRBJ1-1, with D perhaps matching TRBD1 (5 bases). Germline CDR1 MNHEY, CDR2 SMNVEV (reference sequence). This CDR3 has 13 amino acids. V lost 8 bases and J lost 8, with 18 bases in between. DNA of the CDR3: TGTGCCAGCGGCCCGAACTGGGGCCGAGAAGCTTTCTTT. It codes for CASGPNWGREAFF.

This chain uses TRBV29-1 with TRBJ2-5; D is ambiguous. The V end lost 5 bases, the J end lost 2 bases, and 15 bases lay between the germline ends. CDR1 and CDR2 from the germline V gene are SQVTM and ANQGSEA. There are 14 residues in the CDR3. The CDR3 region has the DNA TGCAGCGTTCCCGACACTGGTAGACAAGAGACCCAGTACTTC. It encodes CSVPDTGRQETQYF.

The chain joins TRBV6-5 to TRBJ1-1, with D unresolved. Trimming removed 2 bases from V and 2 bases from J, with 9 bases in between. Germline V CDR1 and CDR2: MNHEY, SVGAGI. The CDR3 has 14 amino acids. The CDR3 DNA is TGTGCCAGCAGTTACGGGATAGGAAACACTGAAGCTTTCTTT. Residues: CASSYGIGNTEAFF.

The chain is built from TRBV19 and TRBJ2-1; D is unresolved. This CDR3 region has 14 residues. Germline CDR1 is LNHDA and CDR2 is SQIVND (reference sequence). The V end was cut by 6 bases, the J end by 0 bases, with 9 bases between. The CDR3 nucleotides are TGTGCCAGTAGGCTGCAGAGCTCCTACAATGAGCAGTTCTTC. The encoded protein is CASRLQSSYNEQFF.

V is TRBV2 and J is TRBJ1-1; D is unresolved. The CDR3 is 15 residues long. Germline V CDR1 and CDR2: SNHLY, FYNNEI. The V end was cut by 2 bases, the J end by 6 bases, with 16 bases between. The CDR3 region is CASSEFSSGLPEAFF. CDR3 sequence (DNA): TGTGCCAGCAGTGAATTCAGCTCGGGCTTACCTGAAGCTTTCTTT. Looking up the rest from reference TRBV2 and TRBJ1-1 gives the full variable domain: EPEVTQTPSHQVTQMGQEVILRCVPISNHLYFYWYRQILGQKVEFLVSFYNNEISEKSEIFDDQFSVERPDGSNFTLKIRSTKLEDSAMYFCASSEFSSGLPEAFFGQGTRLTVV.

V is TRBV4-1 and J is TRBJ1-2, with D perhaps matching TRBD1 (5 bases). The V end lost 0 bases, the J end lost 4 bases, and 9 bases lay between the germline ends. CDR3 length: 14 amino acids. The germline V gene encodes CDR1 MGHRA and CDR2 YSYEKL. This chain's CDR3 is CASSQEQGGYGYTF. DNA of the CDR3: TGCGCCAGCAGCCAAGAGCAGGGAGGCTATGGCTACACCTTC.

The rearrangement uses TRBV19 and TRBJ2-2, with TRBD2 matching 11 bases. The CDR3 sequence is 18 residues long. With V trimmed by 5 bases and J by 3 bases, 11 bases remained unmatched. CDR1 LNHDA and CDR2 SQIVND come from the germline V gene (reference sequence). CDR3 amino acids: CASSWSSGGHVDTGELFF. Written as DNA, the CDR3 is TGTGCCAGTAGTTGGTCTAGCGGGGGGCACGTCGACACCGGGGAGCTGTTTTTT.

V gene TRBV27 combines with J gene TRBJ2-1; 11 bases line up with TRBD2. This CDR3 is built from 15 residues. J lost 5 bases, V lost 5 bases, and 5 bases had no gene match. CDR1 and CDR2 (germline): MNHEY, SMNVEV (reference sequence). The CDR3 DNA reads as TGTGCCAGCAGTATCGGGACTAGCGGTAACAATGAGCAGTTCTTC. It is translated as CASSIGTSGNNEQFF.

J is TRBJ1-4 and V is TRBV6-5; the D is unclear. The CDR3 is made up of 13 amino acids. The germline V and J ends were trimmed by 3 bases and 8 bases, with 10 bases remaining between them. Germline-derived CDR1 and CDR2 are MNHEY and SVGAGI. The CDR3 DNA reads as TGTGCCAGCAGTTATGTAGTGGGCGAAAAACTGTTTTTT. It yields the protein CASSYVVGEKLFF.

The rearrangement joins TRBV27 to TRBJ2-3; 8 bases match TRBD2. V was clipped by 3 bases and J by 5 bases; unmatched bases: 31. The CDR3 extends over 23 amino acids. Germline V gene lookup returns CDR1 MNHEY and CDR2 SMNVEV (reference sequence). CDR3 bases: TGTGCCAGCAGTTTTTACGCCGCCACCCGGGTTTTTGCCTCCGGGAGGGTTGGAGATACGCAGTATTTT. Protein product: CASSFYAATRVFASGRVGDTQYF.

This chain connects TRBV25-1 to TRBJ1-6; no clear D gene. V shed 2 bases and J shed 10 bases, with 9 bases lying between them. CDR1 MGHDK and CDR2 SYGVNS come from the germline V gene. This CDR3 comprises 13 residues. CDR3 nucleotides: TGTGCCAGCAGTGAACAGGAGGCGTCACCCCTCCACTTT. Its translation is CASSEQEASPLHF.